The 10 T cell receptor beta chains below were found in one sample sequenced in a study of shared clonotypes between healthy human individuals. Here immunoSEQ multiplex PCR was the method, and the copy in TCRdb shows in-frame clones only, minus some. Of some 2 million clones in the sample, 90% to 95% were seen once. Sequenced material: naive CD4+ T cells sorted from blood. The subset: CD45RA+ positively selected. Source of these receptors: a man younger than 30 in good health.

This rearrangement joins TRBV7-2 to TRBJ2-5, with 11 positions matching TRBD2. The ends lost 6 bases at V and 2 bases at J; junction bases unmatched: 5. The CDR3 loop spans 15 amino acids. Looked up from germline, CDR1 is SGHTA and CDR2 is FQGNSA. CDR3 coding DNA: TGTGCCAGCAGTAGACTAGCGGGACTGCAAGAGACCCAGTACTTC. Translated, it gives CASSRLAGLQETQYF.

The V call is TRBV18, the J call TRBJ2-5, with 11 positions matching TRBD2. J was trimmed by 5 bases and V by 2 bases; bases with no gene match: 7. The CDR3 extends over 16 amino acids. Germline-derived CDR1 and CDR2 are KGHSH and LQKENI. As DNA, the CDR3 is TGTGCCAGCTCACCAGGAATAGCGGGAGGGGAGGAGACCCAGTACTTC. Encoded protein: CASSPGIAGGEETQYF.

The DNA of the CDR3 is TGTGCCAGCGGTAAAGGGACATTAAAAACTGAAGCTTTCTTT. Translation gives CASGKGTLKTEAFF. The chain links TRBV2 to TRBJ1-1; weak D call: TRBD1 (6 bases). The V end was cut by 8 bases, the J end by 5 bases, with 18 bases between. CDR3 length equals 14 residues. Germline V gives CDR1 SNHLY, CDR2 FYNNEI.

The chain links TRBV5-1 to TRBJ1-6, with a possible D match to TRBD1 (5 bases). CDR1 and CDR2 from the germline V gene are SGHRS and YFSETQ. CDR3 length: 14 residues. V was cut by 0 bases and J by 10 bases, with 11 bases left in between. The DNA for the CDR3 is TGCGCCAGCAGCTTGGAAGGGGAGAGCTCACCCCTCCACTTT. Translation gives CASSLEGESSPLHF.

CDR3 sequence reads: CASSLRREDTQYF. CDR3 sequence (DNA): TGTGCCAGCAGCTTAAGGAGGGAAGATACGCAGTATTTT. This chain connects TRBV7-3 to TRBJ2-3, with D perhaps TRBD2 (6 bases). V shed 1 base and J shed 5 bases, with 7 bases lying between them. The CDR3 runs to 13 residues. The germline gives CDR1 SGHTA, CDR2 FQGTGA.

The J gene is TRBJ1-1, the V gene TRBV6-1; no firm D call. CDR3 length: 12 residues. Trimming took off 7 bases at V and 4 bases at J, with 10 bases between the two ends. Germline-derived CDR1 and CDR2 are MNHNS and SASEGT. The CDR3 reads CASTGISTEAFF. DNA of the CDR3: TGTGCCAGCACTGGGATATCCACTGAAGCTTTCTTT.

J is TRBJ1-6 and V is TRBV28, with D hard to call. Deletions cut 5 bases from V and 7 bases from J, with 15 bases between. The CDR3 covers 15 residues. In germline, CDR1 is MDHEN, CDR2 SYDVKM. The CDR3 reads CASSNNQPSNSPLHF. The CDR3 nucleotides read TGTGCCAGCAGTAATAACCAGCCTTCGAATTCACCCCTCCACTTT.

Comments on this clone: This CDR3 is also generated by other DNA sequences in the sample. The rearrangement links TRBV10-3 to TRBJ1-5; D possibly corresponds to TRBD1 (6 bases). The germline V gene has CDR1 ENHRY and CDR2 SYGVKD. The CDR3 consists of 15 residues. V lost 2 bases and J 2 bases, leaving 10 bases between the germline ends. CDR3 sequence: CAISEGPGGNQPQHF. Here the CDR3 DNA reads TGTGCCATCAGTGAGGGGCCAGGGGGCAATCAGCCCCAGCATTTT.

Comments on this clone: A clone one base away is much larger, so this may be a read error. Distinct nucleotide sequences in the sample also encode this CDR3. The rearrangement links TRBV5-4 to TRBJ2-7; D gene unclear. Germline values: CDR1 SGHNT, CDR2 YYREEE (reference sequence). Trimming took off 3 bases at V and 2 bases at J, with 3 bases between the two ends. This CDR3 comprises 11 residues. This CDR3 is CASSSTYEQYF. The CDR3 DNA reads TGTGCCAGCAGCTCTACCTACGAGCAGTACTTC.

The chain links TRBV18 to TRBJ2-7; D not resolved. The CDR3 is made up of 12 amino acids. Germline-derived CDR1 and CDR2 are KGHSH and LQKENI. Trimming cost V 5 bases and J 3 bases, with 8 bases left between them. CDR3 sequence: CASSRTDYEQYF. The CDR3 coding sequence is TGTGCCAGCTCAAGGACGGACTACGAGCAGTACTTC.